The entry below gives a single TCR beta chain sequence along with its context. The antigen is not known. The data originate from a study of cytomegalovirus exposure and HLA in healthy donors. In nominal health when sampled, donors likely had unrecorded immune exposures nonetheless. For this donor, CMV serostatus was not recorded. The CDR3 spans 14 residues. Between the trimmed V and J ends, which lost 3 bases and 2 bases, there was a span of 12 bases. Germline-derived CDR1 and CDR2 are SGHRS and YFSETQ. Primers: 60 Vbeta forward and 13 Jbeta reverse. Methods used by the authors: A follow-up analysis tallied about 80 million unique TCR beta chains, about 10 million shared. The assay was immunoSEQ multiplex PCR, and TCRdb's table has in-frame clones only and misses some. The V and J calls and clone size are taken from that table; D and trimming were inferred from the DNA. The sample has fewer than 250,000 clones; 85% are singletons.

Study findings and constraints: There were around 160 TCR beta chains listed as cytomegalovirus-associated.

This chain uses TRBV5-1 with TRBJ2-7, with D possibly matching TRBD1 (6 bases). This receptor was obtained from a human donor in good health. The source material was PBMCs. The CDR3 nucleotides read TGCGCCAGCAGCTCACTACAGGGTCCCTACGAGCAGTACTTC. Translated, it gives CASSSLQGPYEQYF.